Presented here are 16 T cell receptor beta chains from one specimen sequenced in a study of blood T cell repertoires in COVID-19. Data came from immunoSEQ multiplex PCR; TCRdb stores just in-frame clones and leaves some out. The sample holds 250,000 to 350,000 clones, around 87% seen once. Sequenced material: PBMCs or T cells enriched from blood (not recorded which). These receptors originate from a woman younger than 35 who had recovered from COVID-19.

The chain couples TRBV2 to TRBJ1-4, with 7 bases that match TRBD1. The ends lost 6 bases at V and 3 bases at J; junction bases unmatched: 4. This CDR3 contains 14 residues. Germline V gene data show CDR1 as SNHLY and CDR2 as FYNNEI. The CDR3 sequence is CASSPGTANEKLFF. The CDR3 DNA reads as TGTGCCAGCAGCCCCGGGACAGCTAATGAAAAACTGTTTTTT.

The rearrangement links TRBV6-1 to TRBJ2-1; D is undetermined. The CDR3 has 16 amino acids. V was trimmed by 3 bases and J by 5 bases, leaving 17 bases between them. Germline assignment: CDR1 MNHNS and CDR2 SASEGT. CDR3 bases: TGTGCCAGCAGTGACAGCGCACTCACCTGGAACAATGAGCAGTTCTTC. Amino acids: CASSDSALTWNNEQFF.

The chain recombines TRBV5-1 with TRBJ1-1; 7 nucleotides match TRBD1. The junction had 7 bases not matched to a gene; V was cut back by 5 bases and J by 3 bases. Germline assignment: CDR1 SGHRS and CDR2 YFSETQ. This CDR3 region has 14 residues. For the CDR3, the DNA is TGCGCCAGCAGGAAGGACAGGCGGTACACTGAAGCTTTCTTT. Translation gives CASRKDRRYTEAFF. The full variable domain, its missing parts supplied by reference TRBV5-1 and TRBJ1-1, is KAGVTQTPRYLIKTRGQQVTLSCSPISGHRSVSWYQQTPGQGLQFLFEYFSETQRNKGNFPGRFSGRQFSNSRSEMNVSTLELGDSALYLCASRKDRRYTEAFFGQGTRLTVV.

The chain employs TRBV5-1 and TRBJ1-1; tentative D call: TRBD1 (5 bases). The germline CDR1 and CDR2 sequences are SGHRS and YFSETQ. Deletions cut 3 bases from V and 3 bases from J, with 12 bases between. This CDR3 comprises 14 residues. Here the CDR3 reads CASSSQGVDTEAFF. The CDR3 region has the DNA TGCGCCAGCAGCTCCCAGGGTGTGGACACTGAAGCTTTCTTT.

CDR3 DNA sequence: TGCGCCAGTCTTCCAGGGAACAACCAAGAGACCCAGTACTTC. Translation: CASLPGNNQETQYF. The rearrangement joins TRBV5-1 to TRBJ2-5; TRBD1 is a possible D gene (5 bases). The CDR3 totals 14 residues. The V gene's germline CDR1 is SGHRS and CDR2 YFSETQ. Trimming cost V 8 bases and J 0 bases, with 14 bases left between them.

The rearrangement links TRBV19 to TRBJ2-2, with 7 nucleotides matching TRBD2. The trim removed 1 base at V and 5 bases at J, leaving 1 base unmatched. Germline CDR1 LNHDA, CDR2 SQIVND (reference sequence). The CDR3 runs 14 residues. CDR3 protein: CASSIAGGTGELFF. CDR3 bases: TGTGCCAGTAGTATAGCCGGGGGGACCGGGGAGCTGTTTTTT.

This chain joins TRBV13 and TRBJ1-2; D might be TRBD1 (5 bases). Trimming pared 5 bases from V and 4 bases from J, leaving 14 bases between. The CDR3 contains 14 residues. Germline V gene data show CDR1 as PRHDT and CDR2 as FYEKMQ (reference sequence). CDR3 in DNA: TGTGCCAGCAGCCCCCCCCCAGGGTCCTATGGCTACACCTTC. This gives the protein CASSPPPGSYGYTF.

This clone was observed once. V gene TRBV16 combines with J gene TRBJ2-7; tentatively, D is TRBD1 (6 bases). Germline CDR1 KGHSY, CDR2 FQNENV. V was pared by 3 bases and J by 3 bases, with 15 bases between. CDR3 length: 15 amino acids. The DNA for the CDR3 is TGTGCCAGCAGCCACGCCCAGGGGAAAGGCTACGAGCAGTACTTC. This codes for CASSHAQGKGYEQYF.

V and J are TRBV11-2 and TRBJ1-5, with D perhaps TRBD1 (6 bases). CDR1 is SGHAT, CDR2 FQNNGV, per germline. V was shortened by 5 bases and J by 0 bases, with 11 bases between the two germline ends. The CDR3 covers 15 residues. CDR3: CASSPQGHSNQPQHF. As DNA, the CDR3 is TGTGCCAGCAGCCCACAGGGCCATAGCAATCAGCCCCAGCATTTT.

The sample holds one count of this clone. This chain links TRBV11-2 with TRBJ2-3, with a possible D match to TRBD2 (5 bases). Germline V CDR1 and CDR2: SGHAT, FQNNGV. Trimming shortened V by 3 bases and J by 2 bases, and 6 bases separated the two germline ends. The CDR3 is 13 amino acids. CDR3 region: CASSFGITDTQYF. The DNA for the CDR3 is TGTGCCAGCAGCTTCGGGATCACAGATACGCAGTATTTT.

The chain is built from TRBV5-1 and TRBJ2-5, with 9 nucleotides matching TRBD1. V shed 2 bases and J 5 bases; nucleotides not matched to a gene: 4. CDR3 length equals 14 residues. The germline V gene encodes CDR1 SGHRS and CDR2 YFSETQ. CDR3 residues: CASSLQGAGETQYF. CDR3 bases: TGCGCCAGCAGCTTACAGGGGGCTGGGGAGACCCAGTACTTC.

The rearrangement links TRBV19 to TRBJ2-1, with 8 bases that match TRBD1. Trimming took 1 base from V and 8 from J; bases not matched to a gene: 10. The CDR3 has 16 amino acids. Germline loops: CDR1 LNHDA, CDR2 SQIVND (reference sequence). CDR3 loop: CASSIARTGRVYEQFF. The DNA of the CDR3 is TGTGCCAGTAGTATAGCGAGGACAGGGCGGGTCTATGAGCAGTTCTTC.

DNA for the CDR3: TGCAGCGCCGCAGGCACCAACTATGGCTACACCTTC. This translates into CSAAGTNYGYTF. V gene TRBV29-1 combines with J gene TRBJ1-2; D is unclear. Germline V lookup: CDR1 SQVTM, CDR2 ANQGSEA. CDR3 length: 12 amino acids. Trimming left V 7 bases short and J 2 bases short, with 11 bases between.

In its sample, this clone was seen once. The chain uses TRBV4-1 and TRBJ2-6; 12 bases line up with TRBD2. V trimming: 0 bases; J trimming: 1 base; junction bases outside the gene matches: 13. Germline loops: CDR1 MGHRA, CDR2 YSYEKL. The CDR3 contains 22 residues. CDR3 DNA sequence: TGCGCCAGCAGCCAAGATTGGGGACGGCTAGCGGGGGGGCGATCTGGGGCCAACGTCCTGACTTTC. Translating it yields CASSQDWGRLAGGRSGANVLTF.

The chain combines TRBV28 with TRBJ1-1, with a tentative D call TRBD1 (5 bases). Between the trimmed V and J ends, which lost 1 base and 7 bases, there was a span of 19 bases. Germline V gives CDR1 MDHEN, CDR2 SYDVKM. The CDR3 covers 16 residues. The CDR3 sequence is CASSLYPASSGGEAFF. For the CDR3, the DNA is TGTGCCAGCAGTTTATACCCGGCGTCTTCCGGGGGTGAAGCTTTCTTT.

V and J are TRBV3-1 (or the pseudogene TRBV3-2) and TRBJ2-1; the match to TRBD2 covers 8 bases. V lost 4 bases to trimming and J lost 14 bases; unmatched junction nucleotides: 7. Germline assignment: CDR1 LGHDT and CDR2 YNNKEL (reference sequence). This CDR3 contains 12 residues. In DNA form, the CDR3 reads TGTGCCAGCAGCCGAGACCGGGGGGGTAAGTTCTTC. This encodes CASSRDRGGKFF.